The 5 T cell receptor beta chains presented below share a single source sample, sequenced in a study of T cell responses to AZD1222 COVID-19 vaccine. Profiled with immunoSEQ multiplex PCR; TCRdb holds only in-frame clones, not every one. Of 150,000 to 200,000 clones listed, 88% were seen once; the top ten hold about 9.9%. Sequenced material: peripheral blood, taken 28 days after the second AZD1222 dose. These receptors were taken from an adult who received the AZD1222 COVID-19 vaccine.

This chain links TRBV11-1 with TRBJ2-7, with TRBD1 as a possible D gene (6 bases). The germline V gene has CDR1 SGHAT and CDR2 FQDESV (reference sequence). The CDR3 extends over 15 amino acids. Trimming stripped 3 bases from V and 0 bases from J, with 12 bases between. CDR3 nucleotide sequence: TGTGCCAGCAGCTTGCTCGGACAGCTCTCCTACGAGCAGTACTTC. Translated: CASSLLGQLSYEQYF.

The chain combines TRBV3-1 (or the pseudogene TRBV3-2) with TRBJ1-2; tentatively, D is TRBD1 (5 bases). The CDR3 extends over 11 amino acids. Trimming pared 8 bases from V and 6 bases from J, leaving 10 bases between. The germline V gene encodes CDR1 LGHDT and CDR2 YNNKEL (reference sequence). The CDR3, as DNA: TGTGCCAGCCAGGAGGGGAATGGCTACACCTTC. This sequence encodes CASQEGNGYTF.

The rearrangement links TRBV30 to TRBJ2-3, with 8 bases lining up with TRBD2. The CDR3 length is 15 residues. CDR1 GTSNPN and CDR2 SVGIG come from the germline V gene (reference sequence). V was clipped by 3 bases and J by 3 bases; unmatched bases: 8. DNA of the CDR3: TGTGCCTGGAGCGGAGAGGGCGGGGGGACAGATACGCAGTATTTT. Encoded protein: CAWSGEGGGTDTQYF.

The chain is built from TRBV7-8 and TRBJ2-3; 7 bases match TRBD2. V was pared by 1 base and J by 1 base, with 2 bases of the junction left unmatched. Germline V gene sequence: CDR1 SGHVS, CDR2 FQNEAQ. The CDR3 length is 15 residues. The CDR3 nucleotides read TGTGCCAGCAGCTTAGTTGCGGGGGGCACAGATACGCAGTATTTT. It is translated as CASSLVAGGTDTQYF.

The genes are TRBV7-3 and TRBJ2-7; 11 positions match TRBD1. Germline V gives CDR1 SGHTA, CDR2 FQGTGA. V trimming: 5 bases; J trimming: 2 bases; junction bases outside the gene matches: 5. CDR3 length: 15 residues. The CDR3 spells CASSLGQGATYEQYF. The CDR3 nucleotides read TGTGCCAGCAGCCTCGGACAGGGGGCGACCTACGAGCAGTACTTC.